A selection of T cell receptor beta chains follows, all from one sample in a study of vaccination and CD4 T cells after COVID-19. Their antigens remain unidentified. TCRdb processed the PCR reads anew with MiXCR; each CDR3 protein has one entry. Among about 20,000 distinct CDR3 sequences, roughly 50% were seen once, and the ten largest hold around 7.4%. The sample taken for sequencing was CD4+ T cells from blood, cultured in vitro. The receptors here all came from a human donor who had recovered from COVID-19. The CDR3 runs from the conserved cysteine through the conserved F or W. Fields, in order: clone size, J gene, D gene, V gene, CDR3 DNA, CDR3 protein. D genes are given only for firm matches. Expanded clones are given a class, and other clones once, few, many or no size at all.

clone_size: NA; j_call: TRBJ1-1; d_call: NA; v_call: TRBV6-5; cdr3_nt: TGTGCCAGCAGTTACTCCGCTACAGGGCAAGCTGAAGCTTTCTTT; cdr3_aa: CASSYSATGQAEAFF
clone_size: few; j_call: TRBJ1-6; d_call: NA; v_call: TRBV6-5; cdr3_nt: TGTGCCAGCAGTTCGGGCCCCTATAATTCACCCCTCCACTTT; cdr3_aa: CASSSGPYNSPLHF
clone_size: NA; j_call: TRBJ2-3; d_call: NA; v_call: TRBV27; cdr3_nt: TGTGCCAGCACCAGGGACGGGAGTAGGGATACGCAGTATTTT; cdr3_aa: CASTRDGSRDTQYF
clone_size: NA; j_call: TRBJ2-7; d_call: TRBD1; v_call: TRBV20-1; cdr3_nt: TGCAGTGCTAGAGAGCCGGGACAGGCTACCTACGAGCAGTACTTC; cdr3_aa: CSAREPGQATYEQYF
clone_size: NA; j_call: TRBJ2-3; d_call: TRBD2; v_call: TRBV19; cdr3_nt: TGTGCCAGTAGTCCGGGACTAGCGGGCACAGATACGCAGTATTTT; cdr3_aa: CASSPGLAGTDTQYF
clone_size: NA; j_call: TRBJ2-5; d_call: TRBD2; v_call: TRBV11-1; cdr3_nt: TGTGCCAGCAGCTGGGGGACTAGCGGGAGGCAATCACAAGAGACCCAGTACTTC; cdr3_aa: CASSWGTSGRQSQETQYF
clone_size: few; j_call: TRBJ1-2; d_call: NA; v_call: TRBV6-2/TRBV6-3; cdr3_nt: TGTGCCAGCAGTTGGGGACGGACTACCTCCTATGGCTACACCTTC; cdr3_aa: CASSWGRTTSYGYTF
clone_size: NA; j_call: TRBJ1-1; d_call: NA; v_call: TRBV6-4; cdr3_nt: TGTGCCAGCAGTGAAGCAATTGGGGACACTGAAGCTTTCTTT; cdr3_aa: CASSEAIGDTEAFF
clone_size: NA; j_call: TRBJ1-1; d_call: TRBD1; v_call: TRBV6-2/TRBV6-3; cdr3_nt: TGTGCCAGCAGTTTCGGACAGGGGTTGAGAACTGAAGCTTTCTTT; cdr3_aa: CASSFGQGLRTEAFF
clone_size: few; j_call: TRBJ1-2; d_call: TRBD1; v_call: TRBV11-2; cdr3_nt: TGTGCCAGCAGCTTAGAAGCTTGGGACAGGAGTTATGGCTACACCTTC; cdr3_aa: CASSLEAWDRSYGYTF
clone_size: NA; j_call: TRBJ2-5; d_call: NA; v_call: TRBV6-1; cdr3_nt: TGTGCCAGCAGCGGCCCTCTACTAGCAGAGGAGACCCAGTACTTC; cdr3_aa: CASSGPLLAEETQYF
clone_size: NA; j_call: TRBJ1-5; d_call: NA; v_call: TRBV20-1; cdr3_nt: TGCAGTGCTAGAAGGGACAACGGCAATCAGCCCCAGCATTTT; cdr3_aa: CSARRDNGNQPQHF
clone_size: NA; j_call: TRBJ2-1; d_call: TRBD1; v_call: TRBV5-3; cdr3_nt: TGTGCCAGCAGCTCGGGACAGGGGTACAATGAGCAGTTCTTC; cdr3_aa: CASSSGQGYNEQFF
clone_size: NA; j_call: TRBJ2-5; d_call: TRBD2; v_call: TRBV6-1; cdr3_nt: TGTGCCAGCAGTAAAGGGGCTAGCGGGGGGGGCCAAGAGACCCAGTACTTC; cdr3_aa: CASSKGASGGGQETQYF
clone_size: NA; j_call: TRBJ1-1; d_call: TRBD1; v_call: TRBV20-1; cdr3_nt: TGCAGTGCTACCCGACAGGGGGCAGGGACTGAAGCTTTCTTT; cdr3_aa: CSATRQGAGTEAFF
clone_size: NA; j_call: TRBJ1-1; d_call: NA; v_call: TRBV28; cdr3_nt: TGTGCCAGCAGCATCCGGGGGCTTCGTGACACTGAAGCTTTCTTT; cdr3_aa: CASSIRGLRDTEAFF
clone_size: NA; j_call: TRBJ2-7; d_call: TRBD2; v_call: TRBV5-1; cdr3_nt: TGCGCCAGCAGCTTGAACCCTAGCGGAGGATACGAGCAGTACTTC; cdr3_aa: CASSLNPSGGYEQYF
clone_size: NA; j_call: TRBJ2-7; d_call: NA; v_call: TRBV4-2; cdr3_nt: TGTGCCAGCAGCCCATCGGCATCACCATCCTCCTACGAGCAGTACTTC; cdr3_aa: CASSPSASPSSYEQYF
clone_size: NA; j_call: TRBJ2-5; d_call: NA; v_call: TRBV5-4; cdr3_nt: TGTGCCAGCAGCTTAACAGCATCCCAAGAGACCCAGTACTTC; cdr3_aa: CASSLTASQETQYF
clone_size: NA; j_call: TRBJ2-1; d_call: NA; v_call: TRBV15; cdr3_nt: TGTGCCACCAGCAGAGCGACATCCTCCTACAATGAGCAGTTCTTC; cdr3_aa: CATSRATSSYNEQFF
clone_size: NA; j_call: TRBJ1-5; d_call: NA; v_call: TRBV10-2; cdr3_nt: TGCGCCCAAGTGAGACTCGTGGACAATCAGCCCCAGCATTTT; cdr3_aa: CAQVRLVDNQPQHF
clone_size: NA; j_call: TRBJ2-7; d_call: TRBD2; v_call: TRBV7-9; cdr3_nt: TGTGCCAGCAGCCAGGAGGGACTAGGGCGGGGCGAGCAGTACTTC; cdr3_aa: CASSQEGLGRGEQYF
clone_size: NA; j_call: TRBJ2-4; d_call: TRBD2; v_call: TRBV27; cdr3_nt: TGTGCCAGCAGATATAGCGGGAGTGGGGCCAAAAACATTCAGTACTTC; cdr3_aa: CASRYSGSGAKNIQYF
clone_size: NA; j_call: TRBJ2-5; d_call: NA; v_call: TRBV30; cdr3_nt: TGTGCCTGGAGCGAAGGCCCAGAGACCCAGTACTTC; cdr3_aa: CAWSEGPETQYF
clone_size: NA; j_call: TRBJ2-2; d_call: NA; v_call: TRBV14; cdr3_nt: TGTGCCAGCAGCCAAGATGCCGGCCAGTTCTCCACCGGGGAGCTGTTTTTT; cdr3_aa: CASSQDAGQFSTGELFF
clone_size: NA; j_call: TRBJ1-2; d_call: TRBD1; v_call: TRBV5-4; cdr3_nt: TGTGCCAGCAGCTTGACAGGGGGCGGCTATGGCTACACCTTC; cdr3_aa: CASSLTGGGYGYTF
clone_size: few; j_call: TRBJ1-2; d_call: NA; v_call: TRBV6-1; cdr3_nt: TGTGCCAGCAGTGAGTTGAATTCCGGGCCGATCTTC; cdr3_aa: CASSELNSGPIF
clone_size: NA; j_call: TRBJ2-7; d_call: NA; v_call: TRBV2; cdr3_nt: TGTGCCAGCAGTTACAGTATGACAGTACTAGAGCAGTACTTC; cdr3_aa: CASSYSMTVLEQYF
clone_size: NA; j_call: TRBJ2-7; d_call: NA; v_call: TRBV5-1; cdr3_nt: TGCGCCAGCAGCTTGCGCCAGGCACCCTACGAGCAGTACTTC; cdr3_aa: CASSLRQAPYEQYF
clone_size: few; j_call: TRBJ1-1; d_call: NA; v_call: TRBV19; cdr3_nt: TGTGCCAGTAGTATAGGAAAGAACACTGAAGCTTTCTTT; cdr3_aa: CASSIGKNTEAFF
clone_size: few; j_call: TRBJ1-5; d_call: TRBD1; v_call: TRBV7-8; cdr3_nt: TGTGCCAGCAGCCCCGGACAGGGGGCCAATCAGCCCCAGCATTTT; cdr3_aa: CASSPGQGANQPQHF
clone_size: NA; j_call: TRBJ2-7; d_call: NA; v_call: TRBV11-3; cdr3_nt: TGTGCCAGCAGCTCTTCCCGAGCAGGGGGGGGGGACGAGCAGTACTTC; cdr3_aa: CASSSSRAGGGDEQYF
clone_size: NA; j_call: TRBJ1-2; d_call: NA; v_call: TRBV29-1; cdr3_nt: TGCAGCGTTGAAGAAAAGACCAACTATGGCTACACCTTC; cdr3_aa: CSVEEKTNYGYTF
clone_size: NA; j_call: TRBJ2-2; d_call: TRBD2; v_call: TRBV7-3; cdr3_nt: TGTGCCAGCAGCCAGGGACTAGCGGGAGGGCGGGAGCTGTTTTTT; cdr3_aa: CASSQGLAGGRELFF
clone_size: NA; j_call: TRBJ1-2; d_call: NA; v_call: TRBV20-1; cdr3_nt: TGCAGTGCTAGATTCAGGGGATCTAGTGGCTACACCTTC; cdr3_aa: CSARFRGSSGYTF
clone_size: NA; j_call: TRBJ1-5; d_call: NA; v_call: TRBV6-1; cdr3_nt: TGTGCCAGCAGTGGAGACAGTTATAGCAATCAGCCCCAGCATTTT; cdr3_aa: CASSGDSYSNQPQHF
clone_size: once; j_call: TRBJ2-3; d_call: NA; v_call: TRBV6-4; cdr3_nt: TGTGCCAGCATTAAAGGAGGACAAATGAGGGGGACCTACACAGATACGCAGTATTTT; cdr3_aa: CASIKGGQMRGTYTDTQYF
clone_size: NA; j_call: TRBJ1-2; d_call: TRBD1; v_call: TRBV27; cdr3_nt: TGTGCCAGCAGTCGTTTCCCCCGGACAGGCGGAGATGGCTACACCTTC; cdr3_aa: CASSRFPRTGGDGYTF
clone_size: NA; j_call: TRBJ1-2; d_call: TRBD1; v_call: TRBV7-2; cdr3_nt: TGTGCCAGCAGCTTTTATACAGGGGATGGCTACACCTTC; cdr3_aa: CASSFYTGDGYTF
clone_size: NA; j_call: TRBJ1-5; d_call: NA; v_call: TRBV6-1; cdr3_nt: TGTGCCAGCAGTGGTAGGCAGCAGAATCAGCCCCAGCATTTT; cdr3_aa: CASSGRQQNQPQHF
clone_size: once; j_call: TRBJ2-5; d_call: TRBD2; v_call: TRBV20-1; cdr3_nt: TGCAGTGCCCTAGCGGGGGAAAGGCAAGCCCAGTACTTC; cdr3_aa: CSALAGERQAQYF
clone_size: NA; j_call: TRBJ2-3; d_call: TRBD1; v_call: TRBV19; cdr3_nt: TGTGCCAGTAGTATAGGGGGACAGGGTCGCACAGATACGCAGTATTTT; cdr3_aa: CASSIGGQGRTDTQYF
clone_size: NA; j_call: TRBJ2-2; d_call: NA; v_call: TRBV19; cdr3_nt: TGTGCCAGTAGTATATTGGGCGGCACCGGGGAGCTGTTTTTT; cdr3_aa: CASSILGGTGELFF
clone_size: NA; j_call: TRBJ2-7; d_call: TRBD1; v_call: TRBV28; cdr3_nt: TGTGCCAGCAGCCGACAGGGTGTCCACGAGCAGTACTTC; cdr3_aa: CASSRQGVHEQYF
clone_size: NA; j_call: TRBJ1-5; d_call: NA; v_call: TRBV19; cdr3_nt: TGTGCCAGTAGCAGTATCGAATTGAGCAATCAGCCCCAGCATTTT; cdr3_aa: CASSSIELSNQPQHF
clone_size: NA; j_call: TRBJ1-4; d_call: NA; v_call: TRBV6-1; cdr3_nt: TGTGCCACCAGGGAACAGGGATGGAATGAAAAACTGTTTTTT; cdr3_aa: CATREQGWNEKLFF
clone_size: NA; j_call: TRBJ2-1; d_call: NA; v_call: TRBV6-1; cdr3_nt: TGTGCCAGCAGGACCGGGCAGGGACCCTACAATGAGCAGTTCTTC; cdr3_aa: CASRTGQGPYNEQFF
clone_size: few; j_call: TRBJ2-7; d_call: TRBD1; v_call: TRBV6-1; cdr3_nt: TGTGCCAGCAGGAGGACAGGGAGCTCCTACGAGCAGTACTTC; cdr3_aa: CASRRTGSSYEQYF
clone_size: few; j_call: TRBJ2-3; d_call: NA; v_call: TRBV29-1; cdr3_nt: TGCAGCGTTGACGAGGGGGATGCCCAAGATACGCAGTATTTT; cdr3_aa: CSVDEGDAQDTQYF
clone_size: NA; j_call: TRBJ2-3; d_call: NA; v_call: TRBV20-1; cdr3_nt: TGCAGGGTAGAAGGGGCTAGCGCAGTTTCCTACCATGGCACAGATACGCAGTATTTT; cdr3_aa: CRVEGASAVSYHGTDTQYF
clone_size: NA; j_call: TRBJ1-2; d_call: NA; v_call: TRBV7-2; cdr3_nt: TGTGCCAGCAGCTTAGACGACCTGAGCGGCTACACCTTC; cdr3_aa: CASSLDDLSGYTF